The 16 T cell receptor beta chains below come from one sample, sequenced in a study of cytomegalovirus exposure and HLA in healthy donors. Repertoires were generated with immunoSEQ multiplex PCR, while TCRdb's copy carries only in-frame clones and drops some. There are some 150,000 clones in the sample; approximately 87% occur only once, and roughly 1.4% lies in the top ten. The sequenced material came from PBMCs. The receptors come from a woman aged 25 to 39 in good health and CMV-seronegative.

This clone came up once. The rearrangement uses TRBV7-2 and TRBJ2-3, with TRBD1 matching 8 bases. J lost 8 bases, V lost 1 base, and 11 bases had no gene match. CDR3 length equals 16 residues. Germline values: CDR1 SGHTA, CDR2 FQGNSA. Here the CDR3 reads CASSLVPQGARGTQYF. As DNA, the CDR3 is TGTGCCAGCAGCTTAGTCCCCCAGGGGGCGAGAGGTACGCAGTATTTT.

This rearrangement joins TRBV13 to TRBJ2-7; D perhaps matches TRBD1 (6 bases). Germline V gives CDR1 PRHDT, CDR2 FYEKMQ (reference sequence). V was cut by 5 bases and J by 3 bases, with 17 bases left in between. The CDR3 is 15 residues long. The CDR3 is CASSIGTLSLYEQYF. Here the CDR3 DNA reads TGTGCCAGCAGCATTGGGACACTCTCCCTCTACGAGCAGTACTTC.

For this clone: Other DNA sequences in this sample translate to the same CDR3. The V call is TRBV6-1, the J call TRBJ2-7; 8 nucleotides agree with TRBD1. Losses at the gene ends were 8 bases for V and 1 base for J; bases not matched to a gene: 1. The CDR3 is 12 amino acids. CDR1 and CDR2 (germline): MNHNS, SASEGT. The CDR3 loop reads CASRQGSYEQYF. The DNA of the CDR3 is TGTGCCAGCCGACAGGGGTCCTACGAGCAGTACTTC.

The rearrangement joins TRBV18 to TRBJ2-7, with 9 nucleotides matching TRBD1. This CDR3 region has 16 residues. V lost 0 bases, J lost 2 bases, and 5 bases stayed unmatched. CDR1 is KGHSH, CDR2 LQKENI, per germline. The CDR3 DNA reads TGTGCCAGCTCACCACCCGACAGGGGGGTCCCCTACGAGCAGTACTTC. As protein: CASSPPDRGVPYEQYF.

V is TRBV6-1 and J is TRBJ1-4; weak D call: TRBD1 (5 bases). Germline V lookup: CDR1 MNHNS, CDR2 SASEGT. The CDR3 is 16 residues long. Between the trimmed V and J ends, which lost 4 bases and 0 bases, there was a span of 12 bases. CDR3 loop: CASSGVGGATNEKLFF. CDR3 nucleotide sequence: TGTGCCAGCAGTGGGGTGGGGGGGGCAACTAATGAAAAACTGTTTTTT.

The V and J genes are TRBV5-1 and TRBJ2-3; D unclear. Germline CDR1 reads SGHRS; CDR2 reads YFSETQ. Trimming took 3 bases from V and 4 from J, leaving 15 bases between them. This CDR3 has 15 amino acids. CDR3 protein: CASSSTDNWADTQYF. CDR3 DNA sequence: TGCGCCAGCAGCTCAACAGACAATTGGGCAGATACGCAGTATTTT.

The chain is built from TRBV6-6 and TRBJ1-4; the D gene is possibly TRBD1 (6 bases). The germline gives CDR1 MNHNY, CDR2 SVGAGI (reference sequence). CDR3 length equals 16 residues. V was shortened by 0 bases and J by 8 bases, with 16 bases between the two germline ends. In DNA form, the CDR3 reads TGTGCCAGCAGTTACTCCCCTTTGGGGGCTTGGGAAAAACTGTTTTTT. This codes for CASSYSPLGAWEKLFF.

This rearrangement joins TRBV10-2 to TRBJ2-5; 8 nucleotides line up with TRBD1. Germline V gives CDR1 WSHSY, CDR2 SAAADI. The CDR3 loop spans 13 amino acids. Trimming cost V 5 bases and J 5 bases; bases outside gene matches: 4. CDR3 sequence: CASSRNRGETQYF. In nucleotides, the CDR3 is TGCGCCAGCAGTCGAAACAGGGGGGAGACCCAGTACTTC.

The rearrangement joins TRBV4-3 to TRBJ1-4, with D tentatively TRBD1 (6 bases). Germline loops: CDR1 LGHNA, CDR2 YSLEER. The CDR3 extends over 15 amino acids. The V end was cut by 6 bases, the J end by 2 bases, with 13 bases between. Here the CDR3 reads CASRRRGGTNEKLFF. Written as DNA, the CDR3 is TGCGCCAGCAGGAGAAGGGGGGGGACTAATGAAAAACTGTTTTTT.

There are many counts of this clone. The chain carries TRBV6-5 and TRBJ2-7; maybe TRBD1 (6 bases). CDR3 size: 14 residues. Trimming took off 5 bases at V and 7 bases at J, with 18 bases between the two ends. The germline V gene has CDR1 MNHEY and CDR2 SVGAGI. The DNA for the CDR3 is TGTGCCAGCAGTACTGGGGACACCTCCGCTGAGCAGTACTTC. Translating it yields CASSTGDTSAEQYF.

The chain is built from TRBV5-1 and TRBJ2-7; maybe TRBD1 (6 bases). V lost 2 bases to trimming and J lost 5 bases, with 17 bases between them. The CDR3 length is 15 residues. Per the germline V gene, CDR1 is SGHRS and CDR2 is YFSETQ. Written as DNA, the CDR3 is TGCGCCAGCAGCTTCTCCCTGACAGGTTCTAACGAGCAGTACTTC. It translates to CASSFSLTGSNEQYF.

The chain uses TRBV9 and TRBJ1-3; D is perhaps TRBD1 (6 bases). The CDR3 has 17 residues. Trimming left V 0 bases short and J 10 bases short, with 23 bases between. CDR1 is SGDLS, CDR2 YYNGEE, per germline. The DNA of the CDR3 is TGTGCCAGCAGCGTAGGGGGGGGCCGAGATATACCGAAGACCATATATTTT. This sequence encodes CASSVGGGRDIPKTIYF.

The chain links TRBV7-2 to TRBJ2-2, with 7 positions matching TRBD1. Germline V CDR1 and CDR2: SGHTA, FQGNSA. The CDR3 spans 15 residues. With 5 bases clipped from V and 5 bases from J, the junction kept 8 bases outside the gene matches. The CDR3 protein is CASSQDRVATGELFF. CDR3 DNA: TGTGCCAGCAGCCAAGACAGGGTTGCAACCGGGGAGCTGTTTTTT. The entire variable domain, with the rest obtained from reference TRBV7-2 and TRBJ2-2, is as follows: GAGVSQSPSNKVTEKGKDVELRCDPISGHTALYWYRQSLGQGLEFLIYFQGNSAPDKSGLPSDRFSAERTGGSVSTLTIQRTQQEDSAVYLCASSQDRVATGELFFGEGSRLTVL.

V and J are TRBV25-1 and TRBJ2-2; the match to TRBD2 covers 11 bases. Losses at the gene ends were 6 bases for V and 4 bases for J; bases not matched to a gene: 4. There are 15 residues in the CDR3. Germline V gene sequence: CDR1 MGHDK, CDR2 SYGVNS. CDR3 loop: CASRSGTSGTGELFF. The CDR3 DNA sequence: TGTGCCAGCAGGTCCGGGACTAGCGGCACCGGGGAGCTGTTTTTT. Using reference TRBV25-1 and TRBJ2-2 for the parts outside the CDR3, the full variable domain is EADIYQTPRYLVIGTGKKITLECSQTMGHDKMYWYQQDPGMELHLIHYSYGVNSTEKGDLSSESTVSRIRTEHFPLTLESARPSHTSQYLCASRSGTSGTGELFFGEGSRLTVL.

This clone has a single count. The chain is built from TRBV7-8 and TRBJ2-7, with 9 bases matching TRBD1. This CDR3 is 14 amino acids long. The V and J ends lost 6 bases and 4 bases, in that order; junction bases with no gene match: 7. Germline V gives CDR1 SGHVS, CDR2 FQNEAQ. The CDR3, as DNA: TGTGCCAGCAGGGGAACAGGGGGCTTTTACGAGCAGTACTTC. Translated, it gives CASRGTGGFYEQYF.

This chain links TRBV13 with TRBJ1-1; TRBD1 matches at 10 bases. The CDR3 has 16 residues. Germline trimming cut 4 bases from V and 4 bases from J; bases unmatched to any gene: 9. Germline V gives CDR1 PRHDT, CDR2 FYEKMQ (reference sequence). The CDR3 bases are TGTGCCAGCAGCTGGCGGACAGGGGGAGGAGGCACTGAAGCTTTCTTT. This translates into CASSWRTGGGGTEAFF.